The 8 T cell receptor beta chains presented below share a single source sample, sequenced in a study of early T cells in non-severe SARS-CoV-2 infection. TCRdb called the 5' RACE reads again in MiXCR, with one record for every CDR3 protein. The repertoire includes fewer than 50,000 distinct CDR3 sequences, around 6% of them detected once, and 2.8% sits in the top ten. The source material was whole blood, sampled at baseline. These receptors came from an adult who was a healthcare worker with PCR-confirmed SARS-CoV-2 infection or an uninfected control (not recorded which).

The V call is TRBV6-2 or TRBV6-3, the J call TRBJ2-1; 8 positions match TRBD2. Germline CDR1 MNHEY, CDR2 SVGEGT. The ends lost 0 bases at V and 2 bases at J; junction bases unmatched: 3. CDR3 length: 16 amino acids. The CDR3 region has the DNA TGTGCCAGCAGTTACTCGTCACTAGCGGCCTACAATGAGCAGTTCTTC. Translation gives CASSYSSLAAYNEQFF.

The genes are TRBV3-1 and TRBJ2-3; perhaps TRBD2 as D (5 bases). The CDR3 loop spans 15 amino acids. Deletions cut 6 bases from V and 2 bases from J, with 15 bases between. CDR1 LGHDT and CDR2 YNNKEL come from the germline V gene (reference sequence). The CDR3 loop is CASRGRLATTDTQYF. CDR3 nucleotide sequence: TGTGCCAGCAGGGGCAGGCTAGCCACCACAGATACGCAGTATTTT.

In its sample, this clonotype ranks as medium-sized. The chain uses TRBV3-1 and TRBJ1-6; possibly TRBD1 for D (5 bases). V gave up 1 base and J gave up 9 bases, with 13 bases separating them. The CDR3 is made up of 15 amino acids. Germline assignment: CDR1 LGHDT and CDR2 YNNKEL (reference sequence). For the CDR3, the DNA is TGTGCCAGCAGCCAAGGATTGGGGGAGAGTTCACCCCTCCACTTT. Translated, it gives CASSQGLGESSPLHF.

CDR3 sequence: CSVVDAKRGSYTQYF. The CDR3 DNA sequence: TGCAGCGTTGTGGATGCCAAGCGGGGATCCTATACGCAGTATTTT. This chain joins TRBV29-1 and TRBJ2-3; 7 bases are shared with TRBD2. The junction had 14 bases not matched to a gene; V was cut back by 4 bases and J by 7 bases. Germline CDR1 SQVTM, CDR2 ANQGSEA. The CDR3 loop spans 15 amino acids.

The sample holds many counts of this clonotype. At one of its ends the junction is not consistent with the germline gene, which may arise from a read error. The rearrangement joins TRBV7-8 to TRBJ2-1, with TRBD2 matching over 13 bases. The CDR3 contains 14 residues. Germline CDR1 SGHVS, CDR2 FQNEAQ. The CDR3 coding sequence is TGTGTCAGCAGCCCTACTAGCGGGGGGGGTCGTCAGTTCTTC. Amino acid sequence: CVSSPTSGGGRQFF.

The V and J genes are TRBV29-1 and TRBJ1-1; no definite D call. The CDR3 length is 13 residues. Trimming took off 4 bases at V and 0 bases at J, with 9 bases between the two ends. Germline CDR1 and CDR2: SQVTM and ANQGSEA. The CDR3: CSVVSSVNTEAFF. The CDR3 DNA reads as TGCAGCGTTGTTTCATCGGTGAACACTGAAGCTTTCTTT. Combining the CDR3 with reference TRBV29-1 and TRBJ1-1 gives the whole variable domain SAVISQKPSRDICQRGTSLTIQCQVDSQVTMMFWYRQQPGQSLTLIATANQGSEATYESGFVIDKFPISRPNLTFSTLTVSNMSPEDSSIYLCSVVSSVNTEAFFGQGTRLTVV.

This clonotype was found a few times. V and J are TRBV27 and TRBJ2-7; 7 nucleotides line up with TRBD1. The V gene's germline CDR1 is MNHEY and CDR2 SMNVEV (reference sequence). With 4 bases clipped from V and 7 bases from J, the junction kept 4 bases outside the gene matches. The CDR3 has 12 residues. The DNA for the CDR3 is TGTGCCAGCAGTTGGACAGGCCGAGAGCAGTACTTC. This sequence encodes CASSWTGREQYF.

CDR3 region: CASSLRKVGGDEQFF. The CDR3 coding sequence is TGTGCCAGCAGCCTGAGGAAGGTTGGGGGCGATGAGCAGTTCTTC. This chain joins TRBV11-3 and TRBJ2-1, with TRBD1 as a possible D gene (6 bases). Germline assignment: CDR1 SGHNT and CDR2 YENEEA. Trimming cost V 5 bases and J 8 bases, with 19 bases left between them. The CDR3 consists of 15 residues.